Listed here is a single T cell receptor (beta chain). The sample belongs to a study of blood T cell repertoires in COVID-19. In the study overall: Samples taken during acute and convalescent COVID-19 were collected in the United States, Italy and Spain.

Original processing notes: How many nucleated cells were present was estimated from reference gene primer amplification. This table comes from immunoSEQ multiplex PCR, and its TCRdb copy is limited to in-frame clones, with some not included. Clonal size and the V and J genes are those of that table, whereas D and trimming came from the DNA. Of tens of thousands of clones listed, roughly 84% are singletons. This CDR3 has 14 amino acids. Germline assignment: CDR1 KGHSH and CDR2 LQKENI. The V end was cut by 3 bases, the J end by 2 bases, with 10 bases between. This TCR came from a middle-aged man with acute or convalescent COVID-19. Material: peripheral blood. The chain has TRBV18 and TRBJ1-2; D may be TRBD1 (6 bases). As DNA, the CDR3 is TGTGCCAGCTCACCGACAGGTTTAAACTATGGCTACACCTTC. Translation: CASSPTGLNYGYTF.